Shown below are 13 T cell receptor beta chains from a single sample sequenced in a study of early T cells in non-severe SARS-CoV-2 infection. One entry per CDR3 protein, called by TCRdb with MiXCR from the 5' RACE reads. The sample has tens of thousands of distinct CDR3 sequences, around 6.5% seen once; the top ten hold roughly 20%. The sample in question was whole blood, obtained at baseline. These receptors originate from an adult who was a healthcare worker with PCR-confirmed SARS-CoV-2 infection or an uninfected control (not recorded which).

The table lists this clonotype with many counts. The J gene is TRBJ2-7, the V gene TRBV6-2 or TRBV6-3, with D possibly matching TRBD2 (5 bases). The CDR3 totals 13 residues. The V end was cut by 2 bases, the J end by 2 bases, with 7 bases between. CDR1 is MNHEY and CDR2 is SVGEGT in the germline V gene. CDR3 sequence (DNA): TGTGCCAGCAGTTACGGCGGGCCCTACGAGCAGTACTTC. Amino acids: CASSYGGPYEQYF.

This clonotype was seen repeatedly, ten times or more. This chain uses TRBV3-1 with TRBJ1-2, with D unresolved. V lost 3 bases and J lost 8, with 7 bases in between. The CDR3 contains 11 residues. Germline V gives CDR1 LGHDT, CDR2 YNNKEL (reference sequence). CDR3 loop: CASSHTEGYTF. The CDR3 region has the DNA TGTGCCAGCAGCCACACGGAGGGCTACACCTTC.

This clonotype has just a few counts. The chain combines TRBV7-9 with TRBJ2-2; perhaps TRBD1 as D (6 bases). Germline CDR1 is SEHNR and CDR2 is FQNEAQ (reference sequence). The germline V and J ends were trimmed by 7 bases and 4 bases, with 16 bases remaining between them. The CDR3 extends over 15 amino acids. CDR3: CASIRGGFSTGELFF. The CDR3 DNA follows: TGTGCCAGCATCCGTGGGGGCTTTTCCACCGGGGAGCTGTTTTTT.

The CDR3 DNA is TGCGCCAGCAGGGAGAGCAGGGGGCGGACAGATACGCAGTATTTT. It translates to CASRESRGRTDTQYF. The V and J genes are TRBV10-2 and TRBJ2-3; 8 bases map to TRBD1. Germline CDR1 reads WSHSY; CDR2 reads SAAADI. J was trimmed by 3 bases and V by 6 bases; bases with no gene match: 8. The CDR3 runs to 15 residues.

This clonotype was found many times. The CDR3 loop is CASSLASPQYF. The CDR3, as DNA: TGTGCCAGCAGCTTAGCGTCTCCCCAGTACTTC. The V and J genes are TRBV11-2 and TRBJ2-5, with unresolved D. Trimming took off 1 base at V and 9 bases at J, with 6 bases between the two ends. This CDR3 contains 11 residues. The V gene's germline CDR1 is SGHAT and CDR2 FQNNGV.

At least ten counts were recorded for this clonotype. CDR3: CASSRRTGGDSNQPQHF. In nucleotides, the CDR3 is TGTGCCAGTAGTAGGCGGACAGGGGGAGACAGCAATCAGCCCCAGCATTTT. The chain employs TRBV19 and TRBJ1-5, with 10 bases aligning to TRBD1. Germline-derived CDR1 and CDR2 are LNHDA and SQIVND (reference sequence). The CDR3 totals 17 residues. J was trimmed by 1 base and V by 4 bases; bases with no gene match: 7. Drawing the rest from reference TRBV19 and TRBJ1-5, the complete variable domain is DGGITQSPKYLFRKEGQNVTLSCEQNLNHDAMYWYRQDPGQGLRLIYYSQIVNDFQKGDIAEGYSVSREKKESFPLTVTSAQKNPTAFYLCASSRRTGGDSNQPQHFGDGTRLSIL.

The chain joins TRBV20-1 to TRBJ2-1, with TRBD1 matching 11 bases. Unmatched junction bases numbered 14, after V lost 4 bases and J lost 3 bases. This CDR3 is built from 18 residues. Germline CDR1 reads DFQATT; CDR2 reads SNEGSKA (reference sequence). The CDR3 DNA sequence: TGCAGTGCTACCCCCGGGACAGGGGGGCGTAATAGCTACAATGAGCAGTTCTTC. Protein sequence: CSATPGTGGRNSYNEQFF.

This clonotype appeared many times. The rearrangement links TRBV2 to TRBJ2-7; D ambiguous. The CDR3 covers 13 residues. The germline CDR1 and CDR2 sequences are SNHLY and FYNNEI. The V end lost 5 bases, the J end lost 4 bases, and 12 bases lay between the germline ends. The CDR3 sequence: CASSLRVLYEQYF. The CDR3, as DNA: TGTGCCAGCAGTCTCCGGGTTCTTTACGAGCAGTACTTC.

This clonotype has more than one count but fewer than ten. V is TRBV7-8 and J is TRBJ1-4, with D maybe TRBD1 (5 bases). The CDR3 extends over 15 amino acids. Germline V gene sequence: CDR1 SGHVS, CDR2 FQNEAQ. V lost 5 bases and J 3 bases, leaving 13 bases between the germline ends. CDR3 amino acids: CASSPRRGPNEKLFF. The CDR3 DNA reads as TGTGCCAGCAGCCCTCGGCGGGGCCCTAATGAAAAACTGTTTTTT.

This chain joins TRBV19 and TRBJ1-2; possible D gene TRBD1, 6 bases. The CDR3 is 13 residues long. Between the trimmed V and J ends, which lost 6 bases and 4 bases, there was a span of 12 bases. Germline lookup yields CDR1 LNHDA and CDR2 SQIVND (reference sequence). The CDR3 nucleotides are TGTGCCAGTAGAACCGGACAGCTCTATGGCTACACCTTC. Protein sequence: CASRTGQLYGYTF.

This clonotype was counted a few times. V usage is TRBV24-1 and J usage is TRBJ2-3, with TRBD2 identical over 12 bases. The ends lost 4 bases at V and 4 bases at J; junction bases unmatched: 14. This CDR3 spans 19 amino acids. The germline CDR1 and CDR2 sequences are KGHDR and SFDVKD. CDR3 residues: CATSDSKPSGGAGSDTQYF. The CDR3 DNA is TGTGCCACCAGTGACTCCAAGCCTAGCGGGGGGGCCGGGTCAGATACGCAGTATTTT.

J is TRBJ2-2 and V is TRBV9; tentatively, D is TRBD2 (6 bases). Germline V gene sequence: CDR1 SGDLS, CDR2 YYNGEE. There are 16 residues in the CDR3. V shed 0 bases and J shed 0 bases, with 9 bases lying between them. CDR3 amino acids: CASSVAGGANTGELFF. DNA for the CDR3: TGTGCCAGCAGCGTAGCAGGCGGGGCGAACACCGGGGAGCTGTTTTTT.

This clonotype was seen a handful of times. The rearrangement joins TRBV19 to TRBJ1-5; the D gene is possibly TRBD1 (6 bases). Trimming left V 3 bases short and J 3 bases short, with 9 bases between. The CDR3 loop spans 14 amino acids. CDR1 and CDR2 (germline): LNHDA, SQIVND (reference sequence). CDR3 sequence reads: CASSILGHNQPQHF. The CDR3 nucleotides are TGTGCCAGTAGTATTCTGGGACACAATCAGCCCCAGCATTTT.